This paragraph reports one TCR beta chain. The immunoSEQ assay was v3. The protocol was immunoSEQ multiplex PCR, while the TCRdb copy is restricted to in-frame clones and leaves out a portion. Of 10,000 to 15,000 clones detected, about 80% appear once; the ten largest clones hold over 9%. The data were obtained in a study of TIL therapy for anti-PD-1-resistant metastatic lung cancer. Study-level information: Tumor harvest preceded PD-1/PD-L1 blockade, followed by nivolumab treatment.

The time point denotes: pre-treatment sample, taken before nivolumab and TIL therapy. Stage 4 NSCLC adults joined between late 2017 and January 2020. Germline assignment: CDR1 SGHTA and CDR2 FQGNSA. This CDR3 region has 15 residues. Trimming pared 5 bases from V and 5 bases from J, leaving 17 bases between. The receptor comes from a person between 30 and 80 years old with non-small cell lung cancer. The sample here was blood, taken at baseline. The J gene is TRBJ2-3, the V gene TRBV7-2; D is perhaps TRBD1 or TRBD2 (5 bases each). The chain's CDR3 is CASSGDEGRVDTQYF. The CDR3 DNA follows: TGTGCCAGCAGCGGGGACGAGGGCAGGGTAGATACGCAGTATTTT.